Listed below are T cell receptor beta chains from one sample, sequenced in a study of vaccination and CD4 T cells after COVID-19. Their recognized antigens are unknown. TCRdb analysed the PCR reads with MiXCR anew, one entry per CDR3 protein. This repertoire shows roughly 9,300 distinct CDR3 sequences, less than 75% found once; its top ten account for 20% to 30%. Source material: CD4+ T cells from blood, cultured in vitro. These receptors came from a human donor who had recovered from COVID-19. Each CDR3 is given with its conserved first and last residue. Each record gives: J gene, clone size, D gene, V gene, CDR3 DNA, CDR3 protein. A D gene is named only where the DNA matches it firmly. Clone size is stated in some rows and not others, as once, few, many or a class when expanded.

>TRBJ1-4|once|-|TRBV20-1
TGCAGTGCTAGAGATTGGAGAGGGTTGGAGGAAAAACTGTTTTTT
CSARDWRGLEEKLFF
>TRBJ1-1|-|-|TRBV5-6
TGTGCCAGCAGCACGGGGTCTGAAGCTTTCTTT
CASSTGSEAFF
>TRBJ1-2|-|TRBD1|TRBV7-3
TGTGCCAGCAGCTCCGGACAGGGTGGTGGCTACACCTTC
CASSSGQGGGYTF
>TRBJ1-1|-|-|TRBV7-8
TGTGCCAGCAGCTTTCGAGCCCCGAGGGACACTGAAGCTTTCTTT
CASSFRAPRDTEAFF
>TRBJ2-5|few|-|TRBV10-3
TGTGCCATCAGTGAGTCAAGTCCCCAAGAGACCCAGTACTTC
CAISESSPQETQYF
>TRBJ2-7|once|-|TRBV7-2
TGTGCCAGCAGCCCCCCAGTTGGTCGGACTCGTGAGCAGTACTTC
CASSPPVGRTREQYF
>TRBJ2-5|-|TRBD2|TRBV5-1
TGCGCCAGCAGCGCCCGTAGCGGGAGCGTCGAGACCCAGTACTTC
CASSARSGSVETQYF
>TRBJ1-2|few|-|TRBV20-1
TGCAGTGCTAGAGACCAGGGGTGGGGCTACACCTTC
CSARDQGWGYTF
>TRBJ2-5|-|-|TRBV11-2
TGTGCCAGCAGCACTCGGACAGTCGCCGGGGAGACCCAGTACTTC
CASSTRTVAGETQYF
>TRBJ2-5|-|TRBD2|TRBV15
TGTGCCACCAGGCGGGAGAGGCAAGAGACCCAGTACTTC
CATRRERQETQYF
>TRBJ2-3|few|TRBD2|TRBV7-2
TGTGCCAGCAGCTTAGGGGTACTAGCGGGAGCTAGCACAGATACGCAGTATTTT
CASSLGVLAGASTDTQYF
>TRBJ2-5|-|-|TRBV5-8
TGTGCCAGCAGCAGAAGAGGGGAGACCCAGTACTTC
CASSRRGETQYF
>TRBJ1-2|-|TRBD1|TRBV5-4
TGTGCCAGCAGCTGGGCGACAGGGGACTATGGCTACACCTTC
CASSWATGDYGYTF
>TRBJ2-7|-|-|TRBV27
TGTGCCAGCAGCTTAACAGGGAGGATGCCCTACGAGCAGTACTTC
CASSLTGRMPYEQYF
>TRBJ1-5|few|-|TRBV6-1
TGTGCCAGCAGTACCCACAATCAGCCCCAGCATTTT
CASSTHNQPQHF
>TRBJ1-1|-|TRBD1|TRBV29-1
TGCAGCGCCGGGACAGGGTGGGGGATGAACACTGAAGCTTTCTTT
CSAGTGWGMNTEAFF
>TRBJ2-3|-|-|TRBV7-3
TGTGCCAGCAGCTTTCGGGGACTTTCAGATACGCAGTATTTT
CASSFRGLSDTQYF
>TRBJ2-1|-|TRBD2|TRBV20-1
TGCAGTGCCCCGGACGTAGCGGGAGACAATGAGCAGTTCTTC
CSAPDVAGDNEQFF
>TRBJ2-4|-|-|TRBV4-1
TGCGCCAGCAGCGTCGGTGCCCTAGGGGCCAAAAACATTCAGCACTTC
CASSVGALGAKNIQHF
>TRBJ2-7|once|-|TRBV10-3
TGTGCCATCAGTGAGTCTGGCGGGACCTACGAGCAGTACTTC
CAISESGGTYEQYF
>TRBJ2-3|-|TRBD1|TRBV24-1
TGTGCCACCAGTGACATCCGGGACAGGGAGTCAGATACGCAGTATTTT
CATSDIRDRESDTQYF
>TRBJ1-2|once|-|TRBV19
TGTGCCAGTAGTATAGGGACAGCCCCTGGCCAGGGCTATGGCTACACCTTC
CASSIGTAPGQGYGYTF
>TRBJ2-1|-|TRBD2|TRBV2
TGTGCCAGCAGCCTAGCGGGGGGGTTGGTGAAGTTCTTC
CASSLAGGLVKFF
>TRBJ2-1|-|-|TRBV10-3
TGTGCCATCAGCGGAGGGGCTAGGGATTACAATGAGCAGTTCTTC
CAISGGARDYNEQFF
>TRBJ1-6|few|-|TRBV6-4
TGTGCCAGCAGTCTCGAGAGCTCCTATAATTCACCCCTCCACTTT
CASSLESSYNSPLHF
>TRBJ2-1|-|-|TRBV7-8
TGTGCCAGCAGCTTAGCGGGGGCTAGGGGCAGGGCCCACAATGAGCAGTTCTTC
CASSLAGARGRAHNEQFF
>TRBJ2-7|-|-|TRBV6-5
TGTGCCAGCAGTTACGGAGGGAAACCCTACGAGCAGTACTTC
CASSYGGKPYEQYF
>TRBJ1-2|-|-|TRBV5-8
TGTGCCAGCAGCTTCAACAGGGAGGATGGCTACACCTTC
CASSFNREDGYTF
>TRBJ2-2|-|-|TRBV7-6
TGTGCTAGCAGCACGTTCCCCGGGGAGCTGTTTTTT
CASSTFPGELFF
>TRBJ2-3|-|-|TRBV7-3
TGTGCCAGCAGCTTACGACCGTCAGATACGCAGTATTTT
CASSLRPSDTQYF
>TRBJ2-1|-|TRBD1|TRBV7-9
TGTGCCAGCAGCACCGGGACAGGGGGATACAATGAGCAGTTCTTC
CASSTGTGGYNEQFF
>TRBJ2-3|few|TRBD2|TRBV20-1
TGCAGTGCTAAAAGCGGGAGTGCAACAGATACGCAGTATTTT
CSAKSGSATDTQYF
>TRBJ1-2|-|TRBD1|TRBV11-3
TGTGCCAGCAGCTCCCCCCGGCAGGGGGCCAGCTATGGCTACACCTTC
CASSSPRQGASYGYTF
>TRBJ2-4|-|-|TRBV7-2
TGTGCCAGCAGCTTCACAGCGGCCAAAAACATTCAGTACTTC
CASSFTAAKNIQYF
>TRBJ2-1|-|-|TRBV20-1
TGCAGTGCTAGACGGAAAGACGATAGACAGCTAACCTACAATGAGCAGTTCTTC
CSARRKDDRQLTYNEQFF
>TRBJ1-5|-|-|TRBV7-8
TGTGCCAGCAGCCAGTCGTCGGGTTTCGGTCAGCCCCAGCATTTT
CASSQSSGFGQPQHF
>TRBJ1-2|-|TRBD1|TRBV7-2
TGTGCCAGCAGCCAAGGCCTCGGACAGGTTAACTATGGCTACACCTTC
CASSQGLGQVNYGYTF
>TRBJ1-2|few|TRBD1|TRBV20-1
TGCAGTGCAACACAGGGGGCTGGGGATGGCTACACCTTC
CSATQGAGDGYTF
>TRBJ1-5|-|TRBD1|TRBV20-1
TGCAGTGCTAGAGAAGGGGGCGGAGGGGGTAATCAGCCCCAGCATTTT
CSAREGGGGGNQPQHF